These 13 T cell receptor beta chains share one sample of origin, sequenced in a study of T-cell reconstitution after alpha-beta-depleted transplantation in children. A library of TCRbeta sequences, prepared with unique molecular identifiers, was generated. TCRdb redid the calling of the PCR reads with MiXCR, one entry per CDR3 protein. The sample lists 700,000 to 950,000 distinct CDR3 sequences, around 17% occurring once. The material sequenced was PBMCs, mostly from graft donor cells, taken 360 days after TCRalphabeta/CD19-depleted stem cell transplant. These receptors all come from a male patient younger than 18 who had a stem cell transplant for acute lymphoblastic leukemia, so the T cells may come from the graft donor.

A few counts support this clonotype. The chain joins TRBV11-2 to TRBJ2-3; the match to TRBD2 covers 14 bases. This CDR3 region has 16 residues. Germline values: CDR1 SGHAT, CDR2 FQNNGV. After removal of 6 bases from V and 4 bases from J, the junction contained 6 bases not matched to a gene. This chain's CDR3 is CASRPGLAGVADTQYF. The CDR3 DNA reads TGTGCCAGCAGACCGGGACTAGCGGGAGTCGCAGATACGCAGTATTTT.

This clonotype was seen at least ten times. V gene TRBV10-3 combines with J gene TRBJ2-3; 11 bases are shared with TRBD2. The germline V gene encodes CDR1 ENHRY and CDR2 SYGVKD. This CDR3 has 15 residues. V shed 7 bases and J 4 bases; nucleotides not matched to a gene: 7. The CDR3 is CAIMGTSGWADTQYF. CDR3 coding DNA: TGTGCCATCATGGGGACTAGCGGATGGGCAGATACGCAGTATTTT.

The chain has TRBV27 and TRBJ2-1, with 8 bases aligning to TRBD2. Trimming at V came to 5 bases and at J to 7 bases, leaving 7 bases not matched to a gene. The germline V gene encodes CDR1 MNHEY and CDR2 SMNVEV (reference sequence). CDR3 length: 14 residues. The CDR3 region is CASSPRTSTNEQFF. The CDR3 nucleotides read TGTGCCAGCAGTCCAAGGACTAGCACGAATGAGCAGTTCTTC.

V usage is TRBV5-1 and J usage is TRBJ2-1; tentatively, D is TRBD1 (6 bases). The germline V and J ends were trimmed by 0 bases and 5 bases, with 12 bases remaining between them. Germline values: CDR1 SGHRS, CDR2 YFSETQ. The CDR3 covers 15 residues. The CDR3 region is CASSLGARGHNEQFF. CDR3 coding DNA: TGCGCCAGCAGCTTGGGAGCCAGGGGCCACAATGAGCAGTTCTTC.

In DNA form, the CDR3 reads TGCGCCAGCAGCTTCTCTACGGGAGTGCCCTACGAGCAGTACTTC. Encoded protein: CASSFSTGVPYEQYF. The V gene is TRBV5-1, the J gene TRBJ2-7; maybe TRBD2 (6 bases). The CDR3 sequence is 15 residues long. The V end lost 2 bases, the J end lost 2 bases, and 14 bases lay between the germline ends. Germline values: CDR1 SGHRS, CDR2 YFSETQ.

The gene calls are TRBV2 and TRBJ2-3; perhaps TRBD2 as D (6 bases). CDR3 length equals 16 residues. V gave up 4 bases and J gave up 0 bases, with 14 bases separating them. The V gene's germline CDR1 is SNHLY and CDR2 FYNNEI. CDR3 sequence: CASSANMAGSTDTQYF. The CDR3 region has the DNA TGTGCCAGCAGTGCGAATATGGCGGGAAGCACAGATACGCAGTATTTT.

V usage is TRBV5-1 and J usage is TRBJ2-3, with 9 bases fitting TRBD2. The CDR3 extends over 16 amino acids. Trimming cost V 4 bases and J 4 bases; bases outside gene matches: 10. Germline V gives CDR1 SGHRS, CDR2 YFSETQ. The CDR3 coding sequence is TGCGCCAGCAGCCTTTTTAGCGGGAGTAGCGCAGATACGCAGTATTTT. It yields the protein CASSLFSGSSADTQYF.

The rearrangement joins TRBV9 to TRBJ2-3, with D maybe TRBD2 (5 bases). CDR1 SGDLS and CDR2 YYNGEE come from the germline V gene. Trimming cost V 2 bases and J 0 bases, with 10 bases left between them. CDR3 length: 15 amino acids. The CDR3 DNA follows: TGTGCCAGCAGCGTTGGCGGGCACAGCACAGATACGCAGTATTTT. This gives the protein CASSVGGHSTDTQYF.

V is TRBV15 and J is TRBJ1-1; no definite D call. This CDR3 is 14 amino acids long. CDR1 is LNHNV and CDR2 is YYDKDF in the germline V gene (reference sequence). V was shortened by 0 bases and J by 4 bases, with 9 bases between the two germline ends. The CDR3 DNA follows: TGTGCCACCAGCAGAGATTGGGGAGGCACTGAAGCTTTCTTT. It codes for CATSRDWGGTEAFF. Based on the CDR3 plus reference TRBV15 and TRBJ1-1, the full variable domain is DAMVIQNPRYQVTQFGKPVTLSCSQTLNHNVMYWYQQKSSQAPKLLFHYYDKDFNNEADTPDNFQSRRPNTSFCFLDIRSPGLGDTAMYLCATSRDWGGTEAFFGQGTRLTVV.

The sample holds a few counts of this clonotype. The rearrangement uses TRBV5-1 and TRBJ2-7; D may be TRBD1 (6 bases). Deletions cut 0 bases from V and 4 bases from J, with 14 bases between. CDR1 is SGHRS and CDR2 is YFSETQ in the germline V gene. CDR3 length: 15 residues. The CDR3: CASSLVWPGDYEQYF. The CDR3 nucleotides are TGCGCCAGCAGCTTGGTCTGGCCAGGGGATTACGAGCAGTACTTC.

This clonotype has ten or more counts. The J gene is TRBJ2-5, the V gene TRBV12-3 or TRBV12-4; D perhaps matches TRBD1 (5 bases). The CDR3 runs to 14 residues. Trimming stripped 3 bases from V and 5 bases from J, with 13 bases between. CDR3 region: CASSFRQGRETQYF. CDR3 in DNA: TGTGCCAGCAGTTTTCGCCAGGGTCGGGAGACCCAGTACTTC.

This clonotype has at least ten counts. J is TRBJ2-1 and V is TRBV12-3 or TRBV12-4; perhaps TRBD2 as D (6 bases). CDR3 length: 15 residues. The V end lost 7 bases, the J end lost 1 base, and 14 bases lay between the germline ends. The CDR3 DNA sequence: TGTGCCAGCACCCCGAGGGGAGGATCCTACAATGAGCAGTTCTTC. It encodes CASTPRGGSYNEQFF.

The chain employs TRBV20-1 and TRBJ2-7; TRBD1 is a possible D gene (7 bases). Trimming removed 7 bases at V and 3 bases at J, with 13 bases between. There are 12 residues in the CDR3. Germline values: CDR1 DFQATT, CDR2 SNEGSKA (reference sequence). The CDR3 spells CSVKQGGYEQYF. The CDR3 DNA reads TGCAGTGTTAAGCAGGGGGGCTACGAGCAGTACTTC.